This T cell receptor beta chain originates from a study of T cell responses to AZD1222 COVID-19 vaccine. Regarding the study as a whole: Receipt of two AZD1222 doses was followed by a rise in Spike-specific TCR breadth and depth.

CDR1 and CDR2 (germline): MNHEY, SMNVEV (reference sequence). With V trimmed by 5 bases and J by 5 bases, 8 bases remained unmatched. This CDR3 has 15 amino acids. Produced via immunoSEQ multiplex PCR; TCRdb's table is partial and in-frame only. The table includes 90,000 to 150,000 clones, roughly 90% detected once. Regarding this clone: The target antigen is unknown.

The J gene is TRBJ1-2, the V gene TRBV27; 10 bases align to TRBD1. This sequence was found in an adult in good health. The sample consisted of peripheral blood, taken on day 0 of AZD1222 vaccination. The CDR3 DNA reads TGTGCCAGCAGTACGACAGGGGGCTCTTTTTATGGCTACACCTTC. Protein: CASSTTGGSFYGYTF.